Listed here are 16 T cell receptor beta chains from one sample, sequenced in a study of cytomegalovirus exposure and HLA in healthy donors. This table comes from immunoSEQ multiplex PCR, and its TCRdb copy is limited to in-frame clones, with some not included. The repertoire holds 90,000 to 150,000 clones, with roughly 83% as singletons. The sample comprised PBMCs. These receptors were collected from a man in his late teens or twenties in good health and CMV-seronegative.

This clone was observed a few times. The chain carries TRBV4-2 and TRBJ2-1; the match to TRBD2 covers 12 bases. J lost 1 base, V lost 0 bases, and 7 bases had no gene match. The V gene's germline CDR1 is LGHNA and CDR2 YNFKEQ. CDR3 size: 19 residues. The CDR3 reads CASSQDPLAGGVSYNEQFF. In DNA, the CDR3 is TGTGCCAGCAGCCAAGATCCACTAGCGGGAGGAGTGTCCTACAATGAGCAGTTCTTC.

The chain carries TRBV6-4 and TRBJ2-1; TRBD2 matches at 11 bases. Germline values: CDR1 MRHNA, CDR2 SNTAGT. V shed 0 bases and J 0 bases; nucleotides not matched to a gene: 10. CDR3 size: 20 residues. CDR3 in amino acids: CASSDSLLAGGPSSYNEQFF. In DNA form, the CDR3 reads TGTGCCAGCAGTGACTCCTTATTAGCGGGAGGGCCGAGCTCCTACAATGAGCAGTTCTTC.

The chain has TRBV5-6 and TRBJ2-1; TRBD2 matches 9 bases. The J segment lost 10 bases and the V segment lost 4 bases, leaving 15 bases of the junction unmatched. Germline assignment: CDR1 SGHDT and CDR2 YYEEEE. The length of the CDR3 is 16 residues. The CDR3 loop reads CASSRLAGNLAREQFF. The CDR3 bases are TGTGCCAGCAGCAGGCTAGCGGGGAACCTCGCGAGGGAGCAGTTCTTC. The variable domain in full, completed from reference TRBV5-6 and TRBJ2-1, reads DAGVTQSPTHLIKTRGQQVTLRCSPKSGHDTVSWYQQALGQGPQFIFQYYEEEERQRGNFPDRFSGHQFPNYSSELNVNALLLGDSALYLCASSRLAGNLAREQFFGPGTRLTVL.

The rearrangement joins TRBV2 to TRBJ2-1; D not resolved. Germline values: CDR1 SNHLY, CDR2 FYNNEI. Trimming took off 1 base at V and 4 bases at J, with 8 bases between the two ends. The CDR3 consists of 14 residues. The CDR3 DNA reads as TGTGCCAGCAGTGAAGGCGGTCTTTACAATGAGCAGTTCTTC. It encodes CASSEGGLYNEQFF.

DNA for the CDR3: TGTGCCTGGAGTGGCCACAGGGTAATTCAGGAGACCCAGTACTTC. Translated, it gives CAWSGHRVIQETQYF. The chain recombines TRBV30 with TRBJ2-5; tentatively, D is TRBD1 (6 bases). This CDR3 has 15 amino acids. The V gene lost 1 base and the J gene lost 5 bases, with 17 bases spanning the gap. The germline gives CDR1 GTSNPN, CDR2 SVGIG (reference sequence).

Here the CDR3 reads CASSPAGTGSYEQYF. The CDR3 DNA reads TGTGCCAGCAGCCCGGCCGGGACAGGTTCCTACGAGCAGTACTTC. The chain carries TRBV13 and TRBJ2-7; the match to TRBD1 covers 8 bases. Trimming cost V 5 bases and J 1 base; bases outside gene matches: 7. The CDR3 is made up of 15 amino acids. CDR1 and CDR2 from the germline V gene are PRHDT and FYEKMQ (reference sequence).

This clone was recorded once. The rearrangement links TRBV5-1 to TRBJ1-2; 9 bases agree with TRBD1. The V and J ends lost 4 bases and 5 bases, in that order; junction bases with no gene match: 6. The CDR3 extends over 14 amino acids. The germline V gene has CDR1 SGHRS and CDR2 YFSETQ. The CDR3 loop reads CASSRDRAGYGYTF. CDR3 in DNA: TGCGCCAGCAGCCGGGACAGGGCGGGGTATGGCTACACCTTC.

This chain joins TRBV30 and TRBJ1-1; D may be TRBD1 (6 bases). Deletions cut 0 bases from V and 0 bases from J, with 8 bases between. Germline CDR1 is GTSNPN and CDR2 is SVGIG (reference sequence). CDR3 length: 14 residues. The CDR3 sequence: CAWSVGGMNTEAFF. The DNA of the CDR3 is TGTGCCTGGAGTGTTGGGGGCATGAACACTGAAGCTTTCTTT. Filled out from reference TRBV30 and TRBJ1-1, the complete variable domain reads SQTIHQWPATLVQPVGSPLSLECTVEGTSNPNLYWYRQAAGRGLQLLFYSVGIGQISSEVPQNLSASRPQDRQFILSSKKLLLSDSGFYLCAWSVGGMNTEAFFGQGTRLTVV.

This chain connects TRBV5-1 to TRBJ1-3, with 8 bases identical to TRBD1. This CDR3 region has 17 residues. V dropped 0 bases and J dropped 3; count of bases not matched to a gene: 8. The V gene's germline CDR1 is SGHRS and CDR2 YFSETQ. CDR3: CASSLVQGGTRGNTIYF. DNA of the CDR3: TGCGCCAGCAGCTTGGTACAGGGGGGGACTCGTGGAAACACCATATATTTT.

The chain recombines TRBV6-6 with TRBJ2-7; 8 bases agree with TRBD2. Germline trimming cut 6 bases from V and 1 base from J; bases unmatched to any gene: 8. Germline V lookup: CDR1 MNHNY, CDR2 SVGAGI (reference sequence). There are 15 residues in the CDR3. CDR3 in DNA: TGTGCCAGCAGCAATAGCGGGATCGGGTCCTACGAGCAGTACTTC. Its protein is CASSNSGIGSYEQYF.

V gene TRBV9 combines with J gene TRBJ2-7, with 8 bases identical to TRBD1. V shed 3 bases and J 2 bases; nucleotides not matched to a gene: 4. This CDR3 has 14 residues. Germline V gene data show CDR1 as SGDLS and CDR2 as YYNGEE. The CDR3 reads CASSARTGTYEQYF. CDR3 coding DNA: TGTGCCAGCAGCGCCCGGACAGGGACCTACGAGCAGTACTTC.

This chain connects TRBV11-2 to TRBJ2-1, with 7 bases lining up with TRBD1. The CDR3 contains 13 residues. Trimming removed 3 bases from V and 6 bases from J; junction bases left unmatched: 2. CDR1 and CDR2 (germline): SGHAT, FQNNGV. This CDR3 is CASSLPGGNEQFF. CDR3 nucleotides: TGTGCCAGCAGCTTGCCAGGGGGCAATGAGCAGTTCTTC.

The rearrangement joins TRBV4-1 to TRBJ1-2; possibly TRBD1 for D (6 bases). CDR1 is MGHRA and CDR2 is YSYEKL in the germline V gene. Trimming pared 2 bases from V and 3 bases from J, leaving 13 bases between. This CDR3 has 15 residues. The CDR3 DNA follows: TGCGCCAGCAGCCAACCTCGTGGGGGCGACTATGGCTACACCTTC. Protein: CASSQPRGGDYGYTF.

This clone was seen more than once but under ten times. J is TRBJ2-7 and V is TRBV7-8; D might be TRBD2 (5 bases). This CDR3 has 13 amino acids. Germline V gene lookup returns CDR1 SGHVS and CDR2 FQNEAQ. Trimming stripped 5 bases from V and 2 bases from J, with 10 bases between. The CDR3 is CASSEDGTYEQYF. CDR3 DNA sequence: TGTGCCAGCAGCGAAGACGGGACCTACGAGCAGTACTTC.

This chain links TRBV6-5 with TRBJ1-5; D perhaps matches TRBD1 (5 bases). V was clipped by 5 bases and J by 11 bases, with 22 bases between them. The V gene's germline CDR1 is MNHEY and CDR2 SVGAGI. The CDR3 has 15 residues. The CDR3 DNA sequence: TGTGCCAGCAGTCCACGGGAGGGGAGGCAATCAGCCCAGCATTTT. It specifies CASSPREGRQSAQHF.

There are a few counts of this clone. V gene TRBV7-6 combines with J gene TRBJ2-2, with a tentative D call TRBD1 (7 bases). The V end was cut by 1 base, the J end by 10 bases, with 13 bases between. Germline values: CDR1 SGHVS, CDR2 FNYEAQ. The CDR3 runs 14 residues. For the CDR3, the DNA is TGTGCCAGCAGCTTAGGACAGGGAGGCTTGGAGCTGTTTTTT. This gives the protein CASSLGQGGLELFF.